The 5 T cell receptor beta chains presented below share a single source sample, sequenced in a study of response to subunit inactivated influenza vaccine. TCRdb reanalysed the RT-PCR reads using MiXCR and keeps one entry per CDR3 protein. The top ten hold over 10% of the sample, which has 540,000 or so distinct CDR3 sequences, 13% seen once. This material consisted of PBMCs from blood, taken roughly 45 days after vaccination. All receptors derive from a middle-aged man who received an inactivated influenza vaccine.

In its sample, this clonotype was seen many times. The chain couples TRBV29-1 to TRBJ2-3; 10 positions match TRBD2. Germline values: CDR1 SQVTM, CDR2 ANQGSEA. The CDR3 length is 14 residues. J gave up 1 base and V 6 bases, and 4 bases lay outside the gene matches. CDR3 bases: TGCAGCGTCCGCGGGACTAGCGGCACAGATACGCAGTATTTT. Amino acid sequence: CSVRGTSGTDTQYF.

This clonotype was detected ten times or more. V and J are TRBV20-1 and TRBJ1-2; 9 bases are shared with TRBD1. V trimming: 7 bases; J trimming: 5 bases; junction bases outside the gene matches: 5. Germline V gene lookup returns CDR1 DFQATT and CDR2 SNEGSKA (reference sequence). The CDR3 loop spans 12 amino acids. The DNA for the CDR3 is TGCAGTGTTGGGGACAGGGAATATGGCTACACCTTC. Its protein product is CSVGDREYGYTF.

This clonotype was found a few times. The chain links TRBV20-1 to TRBJ2-3; D not certain. The germline V and J ends were trimmed by 0 bases and 1 base, with 8 bases remaining between them. Germline V gene data show CDR1 as DFQATT and CDR2 as SNEGSKA (reference sequence). This CDR3 contains 14 residues. CDR3 region: CSARDPRGTDTQYF. The CDR3 DNA reads as TGCAGTGCTAGAGATCCCCGAGGCACAGATACGCAGTATTTT.

This clonotype was seen a few times. V usage is TRBV4-3 and J usage is TRBJ2-3; D is undetermined. V was trimmed by 0 bases and J by 11 bases, leaving 12 bases between them. The CDR3 runs 13 residues. Germline V CDR1 and CDR2: LGHNA, YSLEER. The CDR3 spells CASSQDARTEQYF. DNA of the CDR3: TGCGCCAGCAGCCAAGATGCACGGACCGAGCAGTATTTT.

Ten or more counts support this clonotype. The V gene is TRBV7-9, the J gene TRBJ2-3; D gene uncertain. The V and J ends lost 1 base and 7 bases respectively, with 0 bases between them. Germline V gene lookup returns CDR1 SEHNR and CDR2 FQNEAQ (reference sequence). There are 10 residues in the CDR3. The CDR3, as DNA: TGTGCCAGCAGCTTAGATACGCAGTATTTT. Amino acid sequence: CASSLDTQYF.